Below, 14 T cell receptor beta chains from the same sample are listed, as sequenced in a study of T cells in Graves' hyperthyroidism and ophthalmopathy. Amplification yielded TCR beta CDR3 regions, with RNA transcripts as the source. When the TCR CDR3 underwent first-round RT-PCR, the HTBI primer set was used. TCRdb redid the calling of the multiplex PCR reads with MiXCR, one entry per CDR3 protein. The sample lists about 270,000 distinct CDR3 sequences; 20% to 25% were seen once. The sequenced sample was blood. The receptors stem from a man aged 25 to 40 with Graves' ophthalmopathy.

The V and J genes are TRBV20-1 and TRBJ2-3; 7 bases line up with TRBD2. Per germline, CDR1 DFQATT and CDR2 SNEGSKA (reference sequence). The CDR3 length is 14 residues. V trimming: 6 bases; J trimming: 3 bases; junction bases outside the gene matches: 9. Here the CDR3 reads CSAKPGGSTDTQYF. CDR3 DNA sequence: TGCAGTGCCAAACCCGGCGGGAGTACAGATACGCAGTATTTT.

About this clonotype: Just one base apart from a much larger clone, this may be a read error. The chain has TRBV28 and TRBJ2-3, with TRBD2 identical over 11 bases. V lost 5 bases and J lost 2; bases outside the gene matches: 9. CDR3 size: 17 residues. Germline CDR1 reads MDHEN; CDR2 reads SYDVKM. The CDR3 DNA sequence: TGTGCCAGCAGTGATGGGACTAGCGGCACTTACACAGATACGCAGTATTTT. This translates into CASSDGTSGTYTDTQYF.

This clonotype was seen at least ten times. The chain recombines TRBV7-9 with TRBJ1-1; 7 positions match TRBD1. Germline V gene sequence: CDR1 SEHNR, CDR2 FQNEAQ (reference sequence). V shed 1 base and J 3 bases; nucleotides not matched to a gene: 2. The CDR3 has 14 amino acids. The CDR3 region is CASSLGTGDTEAFF. CDR3 in DNA: TGTGCCAGCAGCTTAGGGACAGGAGACACTGAAGCTTTCTTT.

This clonotype was counted at least ten times. The chain couples TRBV28 to TRBJ2-7; D gene ambiguous. The V end was cut by 3 bases, the J end by 1 base, with 4 bases between. CDR1 MDHEN and CDR2 SYDVKM come from the germline V gene. The CDR3 length is 12 residues. The CDR3 DNA reads TGTGCCAGCAGTTTTTTGTCCTACGAGCAGTACTTC. The encoded protein is CASSFLSYEQYF.

The CDR3 here is CASSPDRARKTQYF. The CDR3 bases are TGCGCCAGCAGCCCGGACAGGGCCAGGAAGACCCAGTACTTC. The chain carries TRBV5-1 and TRBJ2-5; TRBD1 agrees at 8 bases. Trimming at V came to 4 bases and at J to 6 bases, leaving 8 bases not matched to a gene. CDR1 is SGHRS and CDR2 is YFSETQ in the germline V gene. There are 14 residues in the CDR3.

The chain uses TRBV2 and TRBJ2-7; 10 nucleotides align to TRBD1. The J segment lost 5 bases and the V segment lost 6 bases, leaving 10 bases of the junction unmatched. Germline V gene sequence: CDR1 SNHLY, CDR2 FYNNEI. This CDR3 contains 15 residues. CDR3 sequence: CASSSEGQGYNEQYF. The CDR3 DNA sequence: TGTGCCAGCAGCTCCGAGGGACAGGGGTACAACGAGCAGTACTTC.

This clonotype was counted only a few times. The chain recombines TRBV6-1 with TRBJ2-3; TRBD2 matches 7 bases. This CDR3 region has 16 residues. The J segment lost 5 bases and the V segment lost 5 bases, leaving 13 bases of the junction unmatched. The V gene's germline CDR1 is MNHNS and CDR2 SASEGT. The CDR3 is CASSTTGRHLGDTQYF. DNA for the CDR3: TGTGCCAGCAGTACGACCGGGAGGCATTTGGGAGATACGCAGTATTTT.

This clonotype was seen many times. The CDR3 coding sequence is TGCGCCAGCAGCACTACCAACACTGAAGCTTTCTTT. Residues: CASSTTNTEAFF. V is TRBV5-1 and J is TRBJ1-1; no firm D call. The CDR3 totals 12 residues. Germline values: CDR1 SGHRS, CDR2 YFSETQ. The V end was cut by 4 bases, the J end by 2 bases, with 6 bases between. Full variable domain (outside the CDR3, taken from reference TRBV5-1 and TRBJ1-1): KAGVTQTPRYLIKTRGQQVTLSCSPISGHRSVSWYQQTPGQGLQFLFEYFSETQRNKGNFPGRFSGRQFSNSRSEMNVSTLELGDSALYLCASSTTNTEAFFGQGTRLTVV.

The chain links TRBV6-1 to TRBJ1-3; the D is unclear. The germline gives CDR1 MNHNS, CDR2 SASEGT. Deletions cut 10 bases from V and 0 bases from J, with 10 bases between. This CDR3 region has 13 residues. CDR3 bases: TGTGCCACGCAACGGAACTCTGGAAACACCATATATTTT. Its protein is CATQRNSGNTIYF.

This clonotype has ten or more counts. V usage is TRBV6-1 and J usage is TRBJ2-7, with D maybe TRBD1 (5 bases). The CDR3 contains 13 residues. CDR1 and CDR2 (germline): MNHNS, SASEGT. The germline V and J ends were trimmed by 4 bases and 4 bases, with 11 bases remaining between them. CDR3 bases: TGTGCCAGCAGTGTCCAGGGTAGTTACGAGCAGTACTTC. This translates into CASSVQGSYEQYF.

The rearrangement joins TRBV19 to TRBJ1-5, with 8 bases lining up with TRBD1. CDR1 LNHDA and CDR2 SQIVND come from the germline V gene (reference sequence). The CDR3 contains 15 residues. This CDR3 reads CASSRDRSGNQPQHF. As DNA, the CDR3 is TGTGCTTCAAGCCGGGACAGGTCAGGGAATCAGCCCCAGCATTTT.

CDR3 sequence (DNA): TGTGCCAGTAGTATGTTCGATCAGCCCCAGCATTTT. It is translated as CASSMFDQPQHF. The chain uses TRBV19 and TRBJ1-5; D not certain. Germline CDR1 LNHDA, CDR2 SQIVND (reference sequence). Trimming took off 3 bases at V and 5 bases at J, with 5 bases between the two ends. This CDR3 is 12 amino acids long.

In this sample, this clonotype turned up many times. V and J are TRBV6-5 and TRBJ1-6; perhaps TRBD1 as D (5 bases). The CDR3 covers 15 residues. V gave up 1 base and J gave up 8 bases, with 12 bases separating them. Germline loops: CDR1 MNHEY, CDR2 SVGAGI. CDR3 sequence (DNA): TGTGCCAGCAGTTACTTGGGGGAGCTCGATTCACCCCTCCACTTT. This sequence encodes CASSYLGELDSPLHF.

This clonotype was detected many times. The rearrangement links TRBV11-2 to TRBJ2-7; no clear D. The CDR3 is 11 residues long. The V end lost 7 bases, the J end lost 6 bases, and 10 bases lay between the germline ends. CDR1 and CDR2 from the germline V gene are SGHAT and FQNNGV. CDR3 amino acids: CASNNYGEQYF. The CDR3 DNA reads TGTGCCAGCAACAATTACGGCGAGCAGTACTTC.